Listed below are T cell receptor beta chains from one sample, sequenced in a study of shared clonotypes between healthy human individuals. Profiling relied on immunoSEQ multiplex PCR, and the TCRdb table lists in-frame clones only, not all of them. The repertoire holds under 600,000 clones, with roughly 98% as singletons. The material sequenced was naive CD8+ T cells sorted from blood. The source of these receptors is a young man in good health. The CDR3 runs from the conserved cysteine through the conserved F or W. The D gene is left open where the match is weak.

v_gene,j_gene,d_gene,CDR3aa
TRBV11-2,TRBJ1-4,TRBD1,CASSPRDRGAEKLFF
TRBV6-5,TRBJ2-2,-,CASSRLNTGELFF
TRBV29-1,TRBJ2-1,TRBD2,CTILAGGYEQFF
TRBV10-3,TRBJ1-1,-,CAISEWTENTEAFF
TRBV12-5,TRBJ2-7,TRBD2,CASGPLAGVYEQYF
TRBV4-2,TRBJ2-1,-,CASSQDDYNEQFF
TRBV9,TRBJ2-2,TRBD1,CASSHPGTGSGELFF
TRBV6-5,TRBJ2-1,TRBD2,CASTSSGRVNEQFF
TRBV5-6,TRBJ2-7,TRBD2,CASSPTSGSSYEQYF
TRBV7-6,TRBJ2-1,TRBD2,CASSLGAGVLNEQFF
TRBV27,TRBJ2-1,-,CASSLGGGLGNEQFF
TRBV4-3,TRBJ2-1,-,CASSQDRQGGDEQFF
TRBV7-2,TRBJ2-3,-,CASIPITDTQYF
TRBV18,TRBJ2-4,-,CASSLPRLGEIAKNIQYF
TRBV6-6,TRBJ2-1,-,CASSYSADGSGDEQFF
TRBV5-5,TRBJ2-7,-,CASSLDRDLTYEQYF
TRBV7-9,TRBJ2-7,TRBD1,CASSQDRAPYEQYF
TRBV5-1,TRBJ1-2,-,CASSLMFRKADPYTF
TRBV7-2,TRBJ1-1,TRBD1,CASSPLDRGYDTEAFF
TRBV29-1,TRBJ1-1,-,CSVEDSGGLVNTEAFF
TRBV19,TRBJ1-4,-,CASGGALNEKLFF
TRBV7-8,TRBJ1-5,-,CASSLNGYSNQPQHF
TRBV28,TRBJ2-7,-,CASSFSMGFDYEQYF
TRBV11-2,TRBJ2-7,-,CASSFGSYEQYF
TRBV6-6,TRBJ1-3,-,CASSYLGPGNTIYF
TRBV27,TRBJ2-7,-,CASSSGLAYEQYF
TRBV7-9,TRBJ2-1,-,CASLNPGTGDNEQFF
TRBV5-6,TRBJ1-2,-,CASSLSPDSKYGYTF
TRBV29-1,TRBJ2-2,-,CSATKNTGELFF
TRBV7-9,TRBJ2-7,TRBD1,CASSSDRDSYEQYF
TRBV4-3,TRBJ1-1,-,CASSQLGIAGGAFF
TRBV7-9,TRBJ2-7,TRBD2,CASSKRDYSYEQYF
TRBV7-9,TRBJ1-3,TRBD1,CASSSSGTGAGNTIYF
TRBV13,TRBJ2-1,-,CASSLGSGTIEQFF
TRBV6-1,TRBJ1-1,-,CASSEEPVGNTEAFF
TRBV27,TRBJ2-1,TRBD1,CASSLWTGDHNEQFF
TRBV9,TRBJ2-1,TRBD2,CASSPPGGINEQFF
TRBV6-1,TRBJ2-7,-,CASSFRDSTPEQYF
TRBV4-1,TRBJ2-2,TRBD2,CASSQEWPSGRNGELFF
TRBV7-9,TRBJ1-2,-,CASSSIGVSVDYGYTF
TRBV6-6,TRBJ2-5,-,CASSYPDGRTEETQYF
TRBV15,TRBJ1-2,TRBD1,CATSDRGGYYGYTF
TRBV19,TRBJ1-1,-,CASSTYRPENTEAFF
TRBV7-9,TRBJ1-1,-,CASSPTDSEAFF
TRBV9,TRBJ2-7,-,CASSVGTAYEQYF
TRBV6-5,TRBJ2-7,-,CASSLTLGYEQYF
TRBV2,TRBJ2-7,-,CASSEARGYEQYF
TRBV18,TRBJ2-2,TRBD1,CASSPPDRATGELFF
TRBV7-8,TRBJ1-4,-,CASASGQINEKLFF
TRBV2,TRBJ2-3,-,CASSEGGYGFGYTDTQYF
TRBV11-2,TRBJ2-3,-,CASSLGVDADTQYF
TRBV7-9,TRBJ1-2,TRBD1,CASSPRDRGFGYTF
TRBV7-8,TRBJ2-7,TRBD2,CASSLVLAGASYEQYF
TRBV7-9,TRBJ1-4,TRBD1,CASSYRGTNEKLFF